This paragraph covers one T cell receptor (beta chain) sequence. These data originate in a study of blood T cell repertoires in COVID-19. Background on the study: COVID-19 samples, acute and convalescent, were from the United States, Italy and Spain. T cells, B-cell-depleted T cells, or PBMCs supplied cDNA or gDNA.

In the source study's methods: Nucleated cell number was recorded as an estimate derived from reference gene primer amplification. Sequencing was performed with immunoSEQ multiplex PCR; in TCRdb, only in-frame clones are kept and a portion is missing. The V and J calls and the clone size are those of that table, but D and trimming were determined from the DNA. The table includes roughly 250,000 clones, around 80% detected once. V shed 0 bases and J shed 5 bases, with 17 bases lying between them. The CDR3 is 16 residues long. The germline gives CDR1 SGHRS, CDR2 YFSETQ. The chain joins TRBV5-1 to TRBJ1-1; D possibly corresponds to TRBD1 (5 bases). Input material: peripheral blood. This receptor was obtained from a woman aged 40 to 50 with active or convalescent COVID-19. In nucleotides, the CDR3 is TGCGCCAGCAGCTTGGCCGGGGGAGTGGGGGAAACTGAAGCTTTCTTT. This codes for CASSLAGGVGETEAFF.